This T cell receptor beta chain was profiled in a study of spatial heterogeneity in lung cancer. In the study overall: Raw reads showed each unique TCR and UMI combination turning up more than ten times on average. The study's findings and limits: Whereas they appeared in blood less at follow-up, ubiquitous expanded tumor TCRs appeared there more at resection.

This clonotype has ten or more counts. Its antigen is undetermined. J gave up 5 bases and V 3 bases, and 6 bases lay outside the gene matches. This CDR3 has 15 amino acids. From germline, CDR1 is SGHTA and CDR2 FQGNSA. Every individual TCR cDNA molecule carried its own unique molecular identifier, which allowed correction of PCR and sequencing errors. TCRdb reprocessed the 5' RACE reads with MiXCR, giving one entry per CDR3 protein. This table has about 38,000 distinct CDR3 sequences, 6.5% to 9% appearing once. Time point in this sample: sample taken at primary tumor resection. Researchers sequenced whole RNA taken from tumor, nontumor lung or frozen PBMC without sorting.

The sequence was collected from a male donor with early-stage non-small cell lung cancer. The sample here was PBMCs, taken at surgery. This rearrangement joins TRBV7-2 to TRBJ2-5; 10 bases line up with TRBD2. Here the CDR3 DNA reads TGTGCCAGCAGCTTCCTAGCGGGAGAGCCGGAGACCCAGTACTTC. This gives the protein CASSFLAGEPETQYF.